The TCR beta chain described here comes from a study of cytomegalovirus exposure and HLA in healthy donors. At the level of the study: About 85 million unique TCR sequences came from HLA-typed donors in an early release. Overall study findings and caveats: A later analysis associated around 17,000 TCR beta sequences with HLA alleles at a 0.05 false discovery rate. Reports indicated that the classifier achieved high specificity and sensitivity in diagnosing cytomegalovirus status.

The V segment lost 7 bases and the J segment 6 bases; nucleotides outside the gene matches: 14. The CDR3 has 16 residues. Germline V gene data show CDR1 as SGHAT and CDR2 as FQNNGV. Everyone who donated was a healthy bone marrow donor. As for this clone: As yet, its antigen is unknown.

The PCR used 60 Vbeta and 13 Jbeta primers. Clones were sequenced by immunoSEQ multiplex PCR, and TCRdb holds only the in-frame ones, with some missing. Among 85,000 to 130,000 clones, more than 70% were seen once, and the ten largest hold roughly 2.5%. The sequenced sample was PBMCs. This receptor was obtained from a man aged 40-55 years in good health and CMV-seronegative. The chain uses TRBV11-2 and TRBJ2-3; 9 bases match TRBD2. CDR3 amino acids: CASKSLAGGRGDTQYF. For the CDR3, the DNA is TGTGCCAGCAAATCTCTGGCGGGGGGGCGAGGCGATACGCAGTATTTT.